Sequencing of this T cell receptor beta chain was carried out in a study of Graves' ophthalmopathy and Graves' hyperthyroidism. Study observations and caveats: As the model predicted ophthalmopathy progression, it achieved a sensitivity of roughly 69% and a specificity of 72.22%.

Hyperthyroidism patients, aged 18 to 65, were newly diagnosed, under 2 months' duration. This clonotype was recorded many times. Its matching antigen is unknown. Amplification of TCR beta CDR3 regions used RNA transcripts. The library came from an HTBI-primed first-round RT-PCR and a second-round multiplex PCR. TCRdb called the multiplex PCR reads again in MiXCR, with one record for every CDR3 protein. The repertoire includes about 390,000 distinct CDR3 sequences, approximately 18% of them detected once, and about 2.4% sits in the top ten. Germline assignment: CDR1 MDHEN and CDR2 SYDVKM. The CDR3 totals 14 residues. After removal of 3 bases from V and 8 bases from J, the junction contained 8 bases not matched to a gene.

Sequences were obtained from peripheral blood. This receptor was identified in an adult woman with stable Graves' hyperthyroidism. The chain uses TRBV28 and TRBJ1-2, with TRBD1 identical over 8 bases. CDR3 nucleotides: TGTGCCAGCAGTTTTGGGCAGGGGGCTTACGGCTACACCTTC. Translation: CASSFGQGAYGYTF.